This T cell receptor beta chain comes out of a study of blood T cell repertoires in COVID-19. Turning to the study itself: Acute-phase and convalescent COVID-19 samples originated in the United States, Italy and Spain. T cells, B-cell-depleted T cells, or PBMCs supplied cDNA or gDNA.

CDR1 is SQVTM and CDR2 is ANQGSEA in the germline V gene. The CDR3 extends over 13 amino acids. J gave up 5 bases and V 6 bases, and 2 bases lay outside the gene matches. Authors' processing steps: It was from reference gene primer amplification that nucleated cell counts were estimated. TCRdb's table, derived via immunoSEQ multiplex PCR, lists solely in-frame clones and lacks some. V and J calls and clone size are as listed in that table; D and trimming were resolved from the DNA. The sample contains approximately 180,000 clones, 88% of which appear only once. This TCR derives from a man between 35 and 55 years old with active or convalescent COVID-19. V gene TRBV29-1 combines with J gene TRBJ2-2, with 11 bases fitting TRBD2. The sequenced material came from peripheral blood. CDR3 coding DNA: TGCAGCGTCCTAGCGGGAGGAACCGGGGAGCTGTTTTTT. This translates into CSVLAGGTGELFF.